The 21 T cell receptor beta chains presented below share a single source sample, sequenced in a study of Graves' ophthalmopathy and Graves' hyperthyroidism. RNA transcripts yielded amplified TCR beta CDR3 regions. HTBI-primed first-round RT-PCR preceded second-round multiplex PCR. One entry per CDR3 protein, called by TCRdb with MiXCR from the multiplex PCR reads. In the table there are about 1.2 million distinct CDR3 sequences, 35% to 45% of which are singletons. Sequencing input: peripheral blood or thyroid tissue (not recorded which). The source is an adult man with Graves' hyperthyroidism.

This clonotype is a singleton in its sample. The chain links TRBV29-1 to TRBJ2-3; D is undetermined. V was shortened by 7 bases and J by 1 base, with 15 bases between the two germline ends. Germline CDR1 SQVTM, CDR2 ANQGSEA. The CDR3 runs 14 residues. The CDR3 region has the DNA TGCAGCGGAGACACCTCCCAGGGCACAGATACGCAGTATTTT. Its translation: CSGDTSQGTDTQYF.

A few counts support this clonotype. The chain employs TRBV18 and TRBJ1-2; no reliable D call. Deletions cut 3 bases from V and 2 bases from J, with 10 bases between. The CDR3 has 14 amino acids. The germline CDR1 and CDR2 sequences are KGHSH and LQKENI. The DNA of the CDR3 is TGTGCCAGCTCACCCCCTTCACTGAACTATGGCTACACCTTC. This translates into CASSPPSLNYGYTF. The variable domain in full, completed from reference TRBV18 and TRBJ1-2, reads NAGVMQNPRHLVRRRGQEARLRCSPMKGHSHVYWYRQLPEEGLKFMVYLQKENIIDESGMPKERFSAEFPKEGPSILRIQQVVRGDSAAYFCASSPPSLNYGYTFGSGTRLTVV.

This clonotype was seen at least ten times. This chain uses TRBV19 with TRBJ1-5, with D perhaps matching TRBD1 (5 bases). The germline CDR1 and CDR2 sequences are LNHDA and SQIVND (reference sequence). The CDR3 totals 13 residues. V was clipped by 9 bases and J by 5 bases, with 14 bases between them. CDR3 in amino acids: CASGRESYQPQHF. Here the CDR3 DNA reads TGTGCCAGCGGCAGGGAGAGTTATCAGCCCCAGCATTTT.

This clonotype was detected a few times. The chain employs TRBV7-3 and TRBJ2-5, with D possibly TRBD1 on 6 matching bases. The length of the CDR3 is 15 residues. Germline V CDR1 and CDR2: SGHTA, FQGTGA. The V and J ends lost 4 bases and 1 base respectively, with 13 bases between them. CDR3 sequence: CASSSGNRVQETQYF. The DNA of the CDR3 is TGTGCCAGCAGCTCCGGGAACAGGGTCCAAGAGACCCAGTACTTC.

For the CDR3, the DNA is TGTGCCAGCAGTCGCAGGGAACGGGAGCAGTACTTC. It translates to CASSRREREQYF. This chain uses TRBV12-3 or TRBV12-4 with TRBJ2-7; tentatively, D is TRBD1 (5 bases). V lost 5 bases to trimming and J lost 7 bases, with 12 bases between them. The CDR3 loop spans 12 amino acids.

This clonotype was found a few times. A much more abundant neighbour one base away suggests this may be a read error. The V and J genes are TRBV2 and TRBJ2-5; no clear D gene. V dropped 8 bases and J dropped 5 bases, with 12 bases sitting between them. Germline lookup yields CDR1 SNHLY and CDR2 FYNNEI. CDR3 length: 12 residues. This chain's CDR3 is CASRWEGETQYF. CDR3 bases: TGTGCCAGCCGGTGGGAAGGGGAGACCCAGTACTTC.

The V and J genes are TRBV7-3 and TRBJ2-7; TRBD1 matches 9 bases. Trimming cost V 2 bases and J 6 bases; bases outside gene matches: 14. Germline V lookup: CDR1 SGHTA, CDR2 FQGTGA. The CDR3 totals 17 residues. CDR3 coding DNA: TGTGCCAGCAGCTTATCTGTTTTAGGGACAGGGATTACCGAGCAGTACTTC. Protein: CASSLSVLGTGITEQYF.

The chain has TRBV5-1 and TRBJ1-2, with 7 nucleotides matching TRBD1. This CDR3 has 16 residues. Germline CDR1 is SGHRS and CDR2 is YFSETQ. The J segment lost 4 bases and the V segment lost 5 bases, leaving 14 bases of the junction unmatched. DNA of the CDR3: TGCGCCAGCAGACCGGGACAGCTCACCTGGGGCTATGGCTACACCTTC. Protein product: CASRPGQLTWGYGYTF.

This clonotype came up many times. This chain joins TRBV15 and TRBJ2-5; 10 bases match TRBD2. The ends lost 3 bases at V and 2 bases at J; junction bases unmatched: 6. The CDR3 totals 16 residues. From germline, CDR1 is LNHNV and CDR2 YYDKDF (reference sequence). CDR3 sequence reads: CATSSGLAELQETQYF. The CDR3 DNA follows: TGTGCCACCAGCAGCGGACTAGCGGAACTTCAAGAGACCCAGTACTTC.

This chain connects TRBV7-9 to TRBJ1-1, with D uncertain. Germline CDR1 SEHNR, CDR2 FQNEAQ (reference sequence). The V end lost 0 bases, the J end lost 5 bases, and 7 bases lay between the germline ends. The length of the CDR3 is 13 residues. The CDR3 bases are TGTGCCAGCAGCTTAGCGTCAGAAACTGAAGCTTTCTTT. Translation gives CASSLASETEAFF.

The sample holds a few counts of this clonotype. Here the CDR3 DNA reads TGCAGTGCTAGAGGCGGGGTAAGGGAACCTGGAAACACCATATATTTT. Protein product: CSARGGVREPGNTIYF. The chain employs TRBV20-1 and TRBJ1-3; D is ambiguous. The CDR3 is 16 residues long. V gave up 1 base and J gave up 2 bases, with 15 bases separating them. The germline V gene encodes CDR1 DFQATT and CDR2 SNEGSKA (reference sequence).

The sample holds a few counts of this clonotype. V usage is TRBV20-1 and J usage is TRBJ2-2; tentatively, D is TRBD1 (6 bases). The CDR3 loop spans 17 amino acids. CDR1 and CDR2 (germline): DFQATT, SNEGSKA (reference sequence). Trimming pared 0 bases from V and 1 base from J, leaving 15 bases between. The CDR3 sequence is CSARDLFTGQNTGELFF. DNA of the CDR3: TGCAGTGCTAGAGATCTCTTTACGGGACAGAACACCGGGGAGCTGTTTTTT.

V usage is TRBV29-1 and J usage is TRBJ1-1; tentative D call: TRBD1 (5 bases). Germline V lookup: CDR1 SQVTM, CDR2 ANQGSEA. This CDR3 spans 13 amino acids. The ends were cut back, 6 bases at V and 1 base at J, with 12 bases in the middle. CDR3 protein: CSVNGGGNTEAFF. The CDR3 DNA follows: TGCAGCGTGAACGGGGGGGGGAACACTGAAGCTTTCTTT.

The V and J genes are TRBV20-1 and TRBJ2-7; D unclear. This CDR3 has 10 amino acids. The germline gives CDR1 DFQATT, CDR2 SNEGSKA (reference sequence). Trimming stripped 5 bases from V and 7 bases from J, with 9 bases between. The CDR3 nucleotides read TGCAGTGCTGGCCCCCAGGAGCAGTACTTC. This encodes CSAGPQEQYF.

The sample holds a few counts of this clonotype. This chain uses TRBV7-2 with TRBJ2-7; no definite D call. V lost 7 bases and J lost 0, with 16 bases in between. The CDR3 has 15 amino acids. Germline CDR1 is SGHTA and CDR2 is FQGNSA. The CDR3 DNA is TGTGCCAGCATCCCTTGGGCGGAGTCCTCCTACGAGCAGTACTTC. This gives the protein CASIPWAESSYEQYF.

Comment on this clonotype: A much larger clone is a single base away; this may be a read error. The chain combines TRBV20-1 with TRBJ2-5, with 7 bases that match TRBD2. Germline CDR1 and CDR2: DFQATT and SNEGSKA (reference sequence). The CDR3 spans 12 residues. The CDR3 here is CSAAGGGESQYF. CDR3 nucleotides: TGCAGTGCGGCTGGGGGGGGAGAGTCCCAGTACTTC.

This clonotype has only a few counts. The chain joins TRBV6-5 to TRBJ2-5; 7 bases match TRBD1. The CDR3 runs 16 residues. From germline, CDR1 is MNHEY and CDR2 SVGAGI. Trimming at V came to 5 bases and at J to 5 bases, leaving 14 bases not matched to a gene. The CDR3 here is CASSELGYRGKETQYF. The CDR3 DNA reads TGTGCCAGCAGTGAATTAGGTTACAGGGGCAAGGAGACCCAGTACTTC.

This clonotype was seen only a few times. The genes are TRBV9 and TRBJ1-1; tentatively, D is TRBD1 (5 bases). CDR1 and CDR2 from the germline V gene are SGDLS and YYNGEE. Deletions cut 4 bases from V and 4 bases from J, with 17 bases between. The CDR3 length is 15 residues. This chain's CDR3 is CASSPETGGGTEAFF. DNA for the CDR3: TGTGCCAGCAGCCCCGAAACCGGCGGGGGCACTGAAGCTTTCTTT.

The chain joins TRBV29-1 to TRBJ2-2; 10 nucleotides agree with TRBD2. CDR1 is SQVTM, CDR2 ANQGSEA, per germline. Trimming removed 3 bases from V and 2 bases from J; junction bases left unmatched: 9. This CDR3 has 17 residues. The chain's CDR3 is CSVELAGGLGNTGELFF. CDR3 bases: TGCAGCGTTGAGTTAGCGGGGGGTCTTGGCAACACCGGGGAGCTGTTTTTT.

The chain combines TRBV19 with TRBJ1-2; 8 nucleotides match TRBD1. The junction had 12 bases not matched to a gene; V was cut back by 5 bases and J by 4 bases. The CDR3 has 16 amino acids. Germline V gene data show CDR1 as LNHDA and CDR2 as SQIVND (reference sequence). The CDR3 sequence is CASSETGDPPVYGYTF. DNA of the CDR3: TGTGCCAGTAGTGAGACAGGGGATCCCCCAGTCTATGGCTACACCTTC. The complete variable domain, with remaining parts taken from reference TRBV19 and TRBJ1-2, reads DGGITQSPKYLFRKEGQNVTLSCEQNLNHDAMYWYRQDPGQGLRLIYYSQIVNDFQKGDIAEGYSVSREKKESFPLTVTSAQKNPTAFYLCASSETGDPPVYGYTFGSGTRLTVV.

The CDR3 spells CASRIVGSTDTQYF. The CDR3 DNA reads as TGTGCCAGCAGGATCGTGGGGAGCACAGATACGCAGTATTTT. J is TRBJ2-3 and V is TRBV12-3 or TRBV12-4, with unresolved D. The CDR3 length is 14 residues. V was pared by 6 bases and J by 0 bases, with 10 bases between.